This entry lists 2 T cell receptor beta chains sequenced from one sample in a study of identical twins. MiXCR was run by TCRdb on the 5' RACE reads, yielding one entry per CDR3 protein. The sample has a few hundred thousand distinct CDR3 sequences, more than 6.5% seen once. These sequences were also reported in another study, on yellow fever vaccine responses in identical twins.

Sequences were obtained from memory (CD45RO+) T cells sorted from blood. These receptor sequences come from a woman aged 18 to 35 in good health.

Only a few counts were recorded for this clonotype. The chain uses TRBV19 and TRBJ1-5, with D possibly being TRBD1 (6 bases). The V and J ends lost 0 bases and 5 bases respectively, with 14 bases between them. The CDR3 has 16 residues. The germline gives CDR1 LNHDA, CDR2 SQIVND (reference sequence). The CDR3 nucleotides read TGTGCCAGTAGTATAGAAAAATGGGGGGCTTATCAGCCCCAGCATTTT. Residues: CASSIEKWGAYQPQHF.

This clonotype appeared many times. The rearrangement uses TRBV6-5 and TRBJ2-1, with 10 bases identical to TRBD2. The CDR3 is 16 amino acids. With 6 bases clipped from V and 0 bases from J, the junction kept 5 bases outside the gene matches. Looked up from germline, CDR1 is MNHEY and CDR2 is SVGAGI. CDR3 sequence: CASSEQRGGSYNEQFF. The CDR3 DNA follows: TGTGCCAGCAGCGAGCAGCGGGGGGGCTCCTACAATGAGCAGTTCTTC.